Listed below are T cell receptor beta chains from one sample, sequenced in a study of tumor-infiltrating lymphocytes in primary liver carcinoma. One entry per CDR3 protein results from TCRdb running MiXCR on the multiplex PCR reads. The sample records roughly 120,000 distinct CDR3 sequences, approximately 68% being singletons. The sample consisted of tumor-adjacent normal liver tissue. Every receptor here comes from a woman aged 55-69 years with primary liver carcinoma and hepatitis B virus infection. Both conserved end residues are part of each CDR3. Fields, in order: J gene, D gene, V gene, clone size, CDR3 protein, CDR3 DNA. The D gene is left open where the match is weak. Clone size is shown for a subset of rows, as once, few, many or a class of expanded clone.

TRBJ2-7 | . | TRBV6-5 | . | CACSSDGSDYEQYF | TGTGCCTGCAGTTCGGACGGCTCGGACTACGAGCAGTACTTC
TRBJ2-2 | . | TRBV7-9 | few | CASSLVGQRGELFF | TGTGCCAGCAGCTTAGTTGGGCAGCGCGGGGAGCTGTTTTTT
TRBJ1-2 | . | TRBV11-2 | . | CASSLDHLARGYTF | TGTGCCAGCAGCTTAGATCATTTAGCACGCGGCTACACCTTC
TRBJ1-4 | . | TRBV6-5 | . | CANTQTVSNEKLFF | TGTGCCAACACCCAGACAGTTAGTAATGAAAAACTGTTTTTC
TRBJ2-3 | . | TRBV28 | . | CASTPPGRNKNTNTQYF | TGTGCCAGCACCCCGCCTGGACGGAATAAGAACACAAATACGCAGTATTTT
TRBJ1-2 | . | TRBV29-1 | . | CSAGPGNYYGCTF | .
TRBJ2-3 | . | TRBV4-2 | . | CASSHVSGTDTQYF | TGCGCCAGCAGTCATGTTAGCGGCACAGATACGCAGTATTTT
TRBJ1-6 | . | TRBV14 | . | CASSQGPRLSSLHF | TGTGCCAGCAGCCAAGGTCCTCGGCTTTCATCACTCCACTTT
TRBJ1-2 | . | TRBV6-5 | many | CASSYSGSLANYGYTF | TGTGCCAGCAGTTACTCAGGCAGTTTAGCTAACTATGGCTACACCTTC
TRBJ2-7 | TRBD1 | TRBV6-2/TRBV6-3 | . | CGSSYHRQGANEQYF | TGTGGCAGCAGTTACCACCGACAGGGAGCCAACGAACAGTACTTC
TRBJ2-4 | TRBD1 | TRBV2 | many | CASRAGTGNIQYF | TGTGCCAGCAGAGCCGGGACAGGGAACATTCAGTACTTC
TRBJ2-7 | . | TRBV12-3/TRBV12-4 | . | CASGSVAYTQYF | TGTGCCAGCGGCAGTGTCGCCTACACGCAGTACTTC
TRBJ2-3 | TRBD2 | TRBV11-2 | medium-sized | CASRLEAGGTGTQYF | TGTGCCAGCAGACTAGAGGCGGGAGGCACAGGTACGCAGTATTTT
TRBJ1-1 | . | TRBV6-1 | . | CASACGGTEAFF | TGCGCCAGCGCGTGCGGGGGTACTGAAGCTTTCTTT
TRBJ2-3 | TRBD2 | TRBV6-4 | . | CARSDVAGRSTDTQYF | TGTGCCAGGAGTGACGTAGCGGGAAGATCCACAGATACGCAGTATTTT
TRBJ1-5 | TRBD1 | TRBV29-1 | once | CSIGTDLTQPQHF | TGCAGCATTGGGACAGACCTAACTCAGCCCCAGCATTTT
TRBJ2-7 | TRBD1 | TRBV7-7 | . | CASSTRTGSEQYF | TGTGCTAGCAGCACTAGGACAGGGTCCGAGCAGTACTTC
TRBJ1-2 | . | TRBV12-3/TRBV12-4 | . | CVSSQDVQSYTF | TGTGTCAGCAGCCAGGACGTGCAGAGCTACACCTTC
TRBJ2-3 | TRBD2 | TRBV7-9 | . | CASSSGTNTDTQYF | TGTGCCAGCAGCTCCGGGACTAACACAGATACGCAGTATTTT
TRBJ2-7 | . | TRBV10-3 | . | CAISANLEEVEQYF | TGTGCCATCAGTGCCAACCTGGAGGAGGTTGAGCAGTACTTC
TRBJ2-3 | . | TRBV11-3 | medium-sized | CASSLDRHTTDTQYF | TGTGCCAGCAGCTTAGATCGACATACTACAGATACGCAGTATTTT
TRBJ2-7 | TRBD2 | TRBV7-9 | . | CASGLAGTNPGEQYF | TGTGCCAGCGGCTTAGCGGGGACCAACCCCGGGGAGCAGTACTTC
TRBJ2-3 | TRBD2 | TRBV6-4 | . | CASSPTSGPSDTQYF | TGTGCCAGCAGTCCAACTAGCGGGCCTTCAGATACGCAGTATTTT
TRBJ1-5 | . | TRBV6-1 | many | CASVVGNQPQHF | TGTGCCAGCGTGGTAGGCAATCAGCCCCAGCATTTT
TRBJ2-1 | . | TRBV14 | . | CASSGRMKSYNEQFF | TGTGCCAGCAGCGGACGGATGAAGTCCTACAATGAGCAGTTCTTC
TRBJ2-2 | . | TRBV4-2 | once | CASSQDPGILGIEELFF | TGTGCCAGCAGCCAAGACCCAGGGATCTTGGGCATCGAGGAGCTGTTTTTT
TRBJ1-1 | TRBD1 | TRBV7-9 | . | CASCQTGGANTEAFF | TGTGCAAGCTGTCAGACAGGGGGCGCGAACACTGAAGCTTTCTTT
TRBJ1-6 | . | TRBV29-1 | . | CSGNQDKRSSYNSPLHF | TGCAGCGGTAACCAGGACAAAAGGAGCTCCTATAATTCACCGCTCCACTTT
TRBJ1-6 | . | TRBV11-2 | . | CAGSLDPGSPLHF | TGCGCCGGCAGCTTAGATCCGGGTTCACCCCTCCACTTT
TRBJ1-1 | TRBD1 | TRBV11-2 | . | CANSLGGGMSTEAIF | TGTGCCAACAGCTTAGGGGGCGGGATGAGCACTGAAGCTATCTTT
TRBJ2-5 | . | TRBV6-1 | . | CASRKRQETQYF | TGTGCCAGCAGGAAGAGACAAGAGACCCAGTACTTC
TRBJ2-3 | TRBD1 | TRBV11-3 | many | CASSPRQGSSTDTQCF | TGTGCCAGCAGCCCCCGACAGGGGTCAAGCACAGATACGCAGTGTTTT
TRBJ2-1 | . | TRBV6-5 | . | CASGPLVRAGRCNEQFF | TGTGCCAGTGGGCCCCTGGTTCGAGCGGGTCGCTGCAATGAGCAGTTCTTC
TRBJ2-7 | TRBD1 | TRBV30 | . | CPWSLTGVGKHEQYF | TGTCCCTGGAGTTTAACAGGGGTAGGGAAGCACGAGCAGTACTTC
TRBJ1-2 | . | TRBV5-1 | once | CASTLNIKYGYTF | TGCGCCAGCACCTTGAATATTAAGTATGGCTACACCTTC
TRBJ1-2 | TRBD1 | TRBV6-5 | many | CASRGSQGAGTF | TGTGCCAGCAGAGGGTCCCAGGGGGCGGGCACCTTC
TRBJ2-7 | . | TRBV11-3 | . | CSSSLEYGPVQYF | TGTTCCAGCAGCTTAGAGTACGGGCCCGTGCAGTACTTC
TRBJ2-7 | . | TRBV11-2 | . | CASSLERSISSYEQYF | TGTGCCAGCAGCTTAGAAAGGTCTATCAGCTCCTACGAACAATACTTC
TRBJ2-1 | TRBD1 | TRBV12-5 | many | CASGLRTGPYNEQFF | TGTGCTAGTGGTTTGCGGACAGGGCCCTACAATGAGCAGTTCTTC
TRBJ2-3 | TRBD2 | TRBV2 | . | CASSEARLAGGTDTQYF | TGTGCCAGCAGTGAGGCCCGACTAGCGGGCGGAACAGATACGCAGTATTTT
TRBJ1-1 | . | TRBV6-1 | . | CASGEPRNTEAFF | TGTGCCAGCGGTGAACCCAGGAACACCGAAGCTTTCTTT
TRBJ1-2 | TRBD1 | TRBV6-5 | . | CASRLAPGQFYGNTF | TGTGCCAGCAGACTTGCCCCGGGACAGTTCTATGGCAACACCTTC
TRBJ2-2 | TRBD2 | TRBV19 | . | CASSPEGTSLRTGELFF | TGTGCCAGTAGTCCAGAAGGGACTAGTCTTAGGACCGGGGAGCTGTTTTTT
TRBJ2-3 | . | TRBV6-6 | . | CASILGTTYSIDTQYF | TGTGCAAGCATTCTCGGGACAACCTACAGTATCGATACGCAGTATTTT
TRBJ2-6 | . | TRBV20-1 | . | CSARPPGANVPTF | TGCAGTGCTCGACCACCTGGGGCCAACGTCCCGACTTTC
TRBJ1-2 | . | TRBV29-1 | . | CSVRTDEDYTF | TGCAGCGTACGGACAGATGAGGACTACACCTTC
TRBJ2-1 | . | TRBV19 | few | CASRVIGRDEQFF | TGTGCCAGTAGAGTAATAGGTCGGGATGAGCAGTTCTTC
TRBJ2-1 | TRBD2 | TRBV12-3/TRBV12-4 | . | CASGKGLVSYDNEQFF | TGTGCCAGCGGGAAGGGACTAGTGAGTTACGACAATGAGCAGTTCTTC
TRBJ1-2 | . | TRBV11-2 | . | CASSPGYGYNF | TGTGCCAGTAGCCCCGGCTACGGCTACAATTTC
TRBJ1-2 | TRBD1 | TRBV6-5 | . | CASIPWGQGTRGMNYGYTF | TGTGCCAGCATACCCTGGGGACAGGGGACGCGAGGGATGAACTATGGCTACACCTTC
TRBJ2-3 | . | TRBV21-1 | . | CASSNPPGILAGGPGDAQYF | TGTGCCAGTAGCAACCCCCCAGGGATACTAGCGGGAGGGCCAGGAGATGCGCAGTACTTT
TRBJ2-3 | TRBD2 | TRBV11-2 | many | CASSLGSLLAGGADTQYF | TGTGCCAGCAGCTTAGGGTCTTTACTAGCGGGAGGGGCAGATACGCAGTATTTT
TRBJ2-2 | . | TRBV5-4 | many | CASSQGASGYTGELFF | TGTGCCAGCAGCCAGGGGGCTAGCGGCTACACCGGGGAGCTGTTTTTT